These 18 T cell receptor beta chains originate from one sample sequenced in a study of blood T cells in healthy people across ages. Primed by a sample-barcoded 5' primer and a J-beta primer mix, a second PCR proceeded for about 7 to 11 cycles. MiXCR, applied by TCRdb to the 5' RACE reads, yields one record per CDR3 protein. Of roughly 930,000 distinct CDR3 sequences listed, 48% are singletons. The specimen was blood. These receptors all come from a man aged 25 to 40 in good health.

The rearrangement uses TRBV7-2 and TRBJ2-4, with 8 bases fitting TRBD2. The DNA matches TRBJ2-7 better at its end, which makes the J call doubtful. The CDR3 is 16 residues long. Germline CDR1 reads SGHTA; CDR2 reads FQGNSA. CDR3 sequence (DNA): TGTGCCAGCAGGGGGGGTGGACTAGCCCAAATCCGCGAGCAGTACTTC. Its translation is CASRGGGLAQIREQYF.

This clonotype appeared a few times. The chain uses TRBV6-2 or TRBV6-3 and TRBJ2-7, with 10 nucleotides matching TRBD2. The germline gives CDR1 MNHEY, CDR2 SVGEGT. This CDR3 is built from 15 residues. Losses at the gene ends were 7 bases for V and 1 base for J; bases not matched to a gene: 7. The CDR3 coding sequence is TGTGCCAGCAATGACAGACTAGCGGGTTCCTACGAGCAGTACTTC. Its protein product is CASNDRLAGSYEQYF.

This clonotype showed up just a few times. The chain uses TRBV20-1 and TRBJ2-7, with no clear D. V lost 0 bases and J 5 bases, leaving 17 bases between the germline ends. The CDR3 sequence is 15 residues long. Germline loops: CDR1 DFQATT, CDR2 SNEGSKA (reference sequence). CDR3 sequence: CSARDLNRFSHEQYF. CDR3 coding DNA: TGCAGTGCTAGAGATCTTAACCGCTTTTCCCACGAGCAGTACTTC.

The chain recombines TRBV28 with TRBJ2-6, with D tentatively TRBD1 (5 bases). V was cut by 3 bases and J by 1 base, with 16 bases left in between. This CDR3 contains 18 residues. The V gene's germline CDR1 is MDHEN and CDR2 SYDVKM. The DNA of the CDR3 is TGTGCCAGCAGTTTGGACGGTTGGGGCCCATCTGGGGCCAACGTCCTGACTTTC. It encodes CASSLDGWGPSGANVLTF.

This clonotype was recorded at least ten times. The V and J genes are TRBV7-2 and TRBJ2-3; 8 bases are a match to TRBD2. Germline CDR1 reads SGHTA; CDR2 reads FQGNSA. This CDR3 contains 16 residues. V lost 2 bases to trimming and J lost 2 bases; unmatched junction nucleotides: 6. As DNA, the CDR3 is TGTGCCAGCAGCTTAAGGGGCGGGGGGCCCACAGATACGCAGTATTTT. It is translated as CASSLRGGGPTDTQYF. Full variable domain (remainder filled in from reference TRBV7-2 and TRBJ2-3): GAGVSQSPSNKVTEKGKDVELRCDPISGHTALYWYRQSLGQGLEFLIYFQGNSAPDKSGLPSDRFSAERTGGSVSTLTIQRTQQEDSAVYLCASSLRGGGPTDTQYFGPGTRLTVL.

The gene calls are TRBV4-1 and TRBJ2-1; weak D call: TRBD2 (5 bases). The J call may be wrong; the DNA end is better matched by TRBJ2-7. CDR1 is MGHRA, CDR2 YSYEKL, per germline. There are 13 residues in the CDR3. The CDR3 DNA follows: TGCGCCAGCAGCCAGAGGGTGGGCAATGAGCAGTACTTC. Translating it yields CASSQRVGNEQYF.

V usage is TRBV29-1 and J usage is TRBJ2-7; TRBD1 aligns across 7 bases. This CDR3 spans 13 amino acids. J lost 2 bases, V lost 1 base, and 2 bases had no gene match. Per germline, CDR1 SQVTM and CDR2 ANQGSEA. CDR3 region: CSVEGDRPYEQYF. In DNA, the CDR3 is TGCAGCGTTGAAGGGGACAGACCCTACGAGCAGTACTTC.

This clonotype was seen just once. The CDR3 nucleotides are TGTGCCAGCAGTTACAGTGAATTACACGTTGAGCAGTACTTC. It is translated as CASSYSELHVEQYF. The chain carries TRBV6-5 and TRBJ2-5; the D is unclear. The CDR3 has 14 amino acids. Per germline, CDR1 MNHEY and CDR2 SVGAGI. The V and J ends lost 2 bases and 11 bases respectively, with 18 bases between them.

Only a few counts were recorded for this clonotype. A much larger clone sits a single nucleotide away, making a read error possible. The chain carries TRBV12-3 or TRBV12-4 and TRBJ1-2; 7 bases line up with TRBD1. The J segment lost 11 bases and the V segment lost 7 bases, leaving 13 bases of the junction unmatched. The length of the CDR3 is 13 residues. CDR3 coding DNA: TGTGCCAGCACCCGAGACAGGGTTGGGGAATACACCTTC. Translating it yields CASTRDRVGEYTF.

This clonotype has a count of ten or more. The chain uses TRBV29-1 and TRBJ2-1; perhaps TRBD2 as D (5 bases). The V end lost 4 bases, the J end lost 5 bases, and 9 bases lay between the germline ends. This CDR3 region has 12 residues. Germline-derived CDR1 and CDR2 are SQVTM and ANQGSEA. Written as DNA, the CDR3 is TGCAGCGTTGGATTCGGGGACAATGAGCAGTTCTTC. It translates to CSVGFGDNEQFF.

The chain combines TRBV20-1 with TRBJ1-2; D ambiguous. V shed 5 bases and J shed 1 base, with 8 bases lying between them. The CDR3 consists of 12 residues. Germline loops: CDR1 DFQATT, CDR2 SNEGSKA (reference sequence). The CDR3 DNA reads TGCAGTGCTTCTAGTCTTAACTATGGCTACACCTTC. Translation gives CSASSLNYGYTF.

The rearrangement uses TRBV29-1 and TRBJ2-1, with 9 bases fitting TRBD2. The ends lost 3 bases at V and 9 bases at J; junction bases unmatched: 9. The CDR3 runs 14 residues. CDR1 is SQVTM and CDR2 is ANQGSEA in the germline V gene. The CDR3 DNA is TGCAGCGTTGACCGGCTAGCGGGGACCGGTGAGCAGTTCTTC. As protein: CSVDRLAGTGEQFF.

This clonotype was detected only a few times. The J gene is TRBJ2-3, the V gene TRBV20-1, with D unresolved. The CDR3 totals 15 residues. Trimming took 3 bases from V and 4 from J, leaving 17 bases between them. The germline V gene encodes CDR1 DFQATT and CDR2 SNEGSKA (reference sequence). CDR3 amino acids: CSARPPATRPDTQYF. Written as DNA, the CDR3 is TGCAGTGCTAGGCCCCCGGCCACTCGGCCAGATACGCAGTATTTT.

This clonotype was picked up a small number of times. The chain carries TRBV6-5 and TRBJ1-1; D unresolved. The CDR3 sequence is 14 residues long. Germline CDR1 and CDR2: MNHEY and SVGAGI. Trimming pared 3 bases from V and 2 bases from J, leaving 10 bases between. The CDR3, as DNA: TGTGCCAGCAGTTATAACAATATTAACACTGAAGCTTTCTTT. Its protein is CASSYNNINTEAFF.

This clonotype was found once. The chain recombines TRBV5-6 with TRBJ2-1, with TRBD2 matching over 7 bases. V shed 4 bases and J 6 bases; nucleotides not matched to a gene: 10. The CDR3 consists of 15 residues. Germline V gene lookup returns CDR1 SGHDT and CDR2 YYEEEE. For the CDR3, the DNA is TGTGCCAGCAGCCAAGGGGAGGGCTTCAGCAATGAGCAGTTCTTC. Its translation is CASSQGEGFSNEQFF.

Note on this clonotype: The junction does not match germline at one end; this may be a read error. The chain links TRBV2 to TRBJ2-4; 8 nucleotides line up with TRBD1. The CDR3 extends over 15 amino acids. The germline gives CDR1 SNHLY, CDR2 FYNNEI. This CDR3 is CASSETGERTYEQHF. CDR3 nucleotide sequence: TGTGCCAGCAGCGAGACAGGGGAAAGGACCTACGAGCAGCACTTC.

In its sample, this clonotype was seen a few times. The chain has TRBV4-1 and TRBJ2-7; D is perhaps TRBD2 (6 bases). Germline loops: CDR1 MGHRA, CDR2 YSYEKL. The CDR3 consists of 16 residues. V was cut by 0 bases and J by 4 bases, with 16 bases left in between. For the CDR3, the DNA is TGCGCCAGCAGCCAAGAAGGCCCGGGGGTCTCTTACGAGCAGTACTTC. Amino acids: CASSQEGPGVSYEQYF.

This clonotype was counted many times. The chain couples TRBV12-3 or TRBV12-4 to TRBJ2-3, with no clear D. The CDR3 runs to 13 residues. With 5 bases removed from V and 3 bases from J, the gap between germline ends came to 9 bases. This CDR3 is CASSLSPTDTQYF. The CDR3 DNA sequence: TGTGCCAGCAGTCTATCCCCGACAGATACGCAGTATTTT.